Below, 30 T cell receptor beta chains from the same sample are listed, as sequenced in a study of T-cell memory formation after mild COVID-19. Each CDR3 protein gets one entry after TCRdb re-called the 5' RACE reads with MiXCR. The sample lists a few hundred thousand distinct CDR3 sequences; approximately 27% were seen once. The sequenced material came from PBMCs or a T cell subset sorted from them (not recorded which). These receptors came from an adult woman who had mild COVID-19 (a few samples of this study predate the infection). Cell type and time point are not known.

The chain recombines TRBV6-2 or TRBV6-3 with TRBJ2-1; the match to TRBD2 covers 14 bases. The germline CDR1 and CDR2 sequences are MNHEY and SVGEGT. V lost 4 bases to trimming and J lost 1 base; unmatched junction nucleotides: 9. CDR3 length equals 19 residues. The CDR3 DNA reads TGTGCCAGCAGTTCGACGGGACTAGCGGGAGAGATGTCCTACAATGAGCAGTTCTTC. This encodes CASSSTGLAGEMSYNEQFF.

The chain carries TRBV5-1 and TRBJ2-2; 14 nucleotides line up with TRBD2. Germline V gene sequence: CDR1 SGHRS, CDR2 YFSETQ. V shed 9 bases, J shed 5 bases, and the junction held 12 bases outside the gene matches. The CDR3 length is 17 residues. CDR3 sequence reads: CATQTGLAGGRTGELFF. Written as DNA, the CDR3 is TGCGCCACCCAGACCGGACTAGCGGGAGGCAGGACCGGGGAGCTGTTTTTT.

V and J are TRBV12-3 or TRBV12-4 and TRBJ1-5; D may be TRBD1 (6 bases). The V end was cut by 5 bases, the J end by 7 bases, with 9 bases between. The CDR3 is 12 residues long. DNA for the CDR3: TGTGCCAGCAGTATAGGACAGCAGCCCCAGCATTTT. Translation: CASSIGQQPQHF.

Remarks on this clonotype: This sequence may be a read error, since a much larger clone differs from it by one base. The V and J genes are TRBV9 and TRBJ2-7; D call uncertain. This CDR3 is built from 11 residues. V gave up 0 bases and J gave up 2 bases, with 0 bases separating them. The germline V gene encodes CDR1 SGDLS and CDR2 YYNGEE. The CDR3: CASSVAYEQYF. In nucleotides, the CDR3 is TGTGCCAGCAGCGTAGCCTACGAGCAGTACTTC.

This clonotype was picked up a small number of times. This chain uses TRBV12-3 or TRBV12-4 with TRBJ2-1; D perhaps matches TRBD2 (5 bases). The CDR3 has 12 residues. With 3 bases removed from V and 9 bases from J, the gap between germline ends came to 9 bases. CDR3 DNA: TGTGCCAGCAGTTTGGGAGCGACTGAGCAGTTCTTC. This codes for CASSLGATEQFF.

In nucleotides, the CDR3 is TGTGCCATCAGTGATTGGAGGGGGCGCGTTCAGCCCCAGCATTTT. Amino acids: CAISDWRGRVQPQHF. The chain recombines TRBV10-3 with TRBJ1-5; the match to TRBD1 covers 7 bases. CDR1 and CDR2 (germline): ENHRY, SYGVKD. J lost 6 bases, V lost 3 bases, and 8 bases had no gene match. The CDR3 spans 15 residues.

This sequence joins TRBV19 and TRBJ2-7; either TRBD1 or TRBD2 may supply D (7 bases each). The CDR3 consists of 15 residues. Germline V gives CDR1 LNHDA, CDR2 SQIVND (reference sequence). Trimming left V 5 bases short and J 3 bases short, with 17 bases between. CDR3 coding DNA: TGTGCCAGTAGTTCTCGGGACAGCGGGGTCTACGAGCAGTACTTC. Amino acid sequence: CASSSRDSGVYEQYF.

This clonotype was seen more than once but under ten times. This rearrangement joins TRBV15 to TRBJ2-7; the match to TRBD2 covers 10 bases. V shed 1 base, J shed 5 bases, and the junction held 2 bases outside the gene matches. In germline, CDR1 is LNHNV, CDR2 YYDKDF (reference sequence). CDR3 length: 14 amino acids. CDR3: CATSRAGTSDEQYF. In DNA form, the CDR3 reads TGTGCCACCAGCAGAGCCGGGACTAGCGACGAGCAGTACTTC. Complete variable domain (other parts from reference TRBV15 and TRBJ2-7): DAMVIQNPRYQVTQFGKPVTLSCSQTLNHNVMYWYQQKSSQAPKLLFHYYDKDFNNEADTPDNFQSRRPNTSFCFLDIRSPGLGDTAMYLCATSRAGTSDEQYFGPGTRLTVT.

This rearrangement joins TRBV7-9 to TRBJ1-2; unclear D gene. Germline V lookup: CDR1 SEHNR, CDR2 FQNEAQ (reference sequence). This CDR3 has 14 residues. The ends were cut back, 1 base at V and 7 bases at J, with 13 bases in the middle. Here the CDR3 DNA reads TGTGCCAGCAGCTTAGGTGGTGCGGGAAGTGGCTACACCTTC. Its translation: CASSLGGAGSGYTF.

The J gene is TRBJ1-2, the V gene TRBV7-2; 8 nucleotides agree with TRBD1. This CDR3 has 15 amino acids. V was clipped by 5 bases and J by 8 bases; unmatched bases: 13. The germline CDR1 and CDR2 sequences are SGHTA and FQGNSA. CDR3 residues: CASSPNSDRVVGYTF. The CDR3, as DNA: TGTGCCAGCAGCCCAAACTCGGACAGGGTCGTAGGCTACACCTTC.

The gene calls are TRBV5-1 and TRBJ1-2; 8 positions match TRBD1. Germline V lookup: CDR1 SGHRS, CDR2 YFSETQ. The CDR3 runs 13 residues. V lost 5 bases to trimming and J lost 3 bases; unmatched junction nucleotides: 3. Written as DNA, the CDR3 is TGCGCCAGCAGACCGGGACAGGACTATGGCTACACCTTC. This translates into CASRPGQDYGYTF.

This clonotype has more than one count but fewer than ten. The rearrangement links TRBV5-6 to TRBJ2-7; D may be TRBD2 (5 bases). The CDR3 consists of 14 residues. Germline CDR1 and CDR2: SGHDT and YYEEEE. V dropped 0 bases and J dropped 3 bases, with 10 bases sitting between them. CDR3 residues: CASSLVLGGYEQYF. The CDR3 DNA reads as TGTGCCAGCAGCTTGGTCTTAGGAGGCTACGAGCAGTACTTC.

The rearrangement joins TRBV20-1 to TRBJ1-2; D possibly corresponds to TRBD1 (6 bases). The germline V gene encodes CDR1 DFQATT and CDR2 SNEGSKA (reference sequence). This CDR3 comprises 15 residues. Trimming cost V 0 bases and J 6 bases, with 17 bases left between them. Here the CDR3 reads CSAREVGGRGNGYTF. The CDR3 nucleotides read TGCAGTGCTAGAGAAGTGGGGGGGCGCGGTAATGGCTACACCTTC.

This clonotype was detected many times. The chain links TRBV12-3 or TRBV12-4 to TRBJ2-7; TRBD1 aligns across 7 bases. V was pared by 9 bases and J by 4 bases, with 12 bases of the junction left unmatched. The CDR3 sequence is 14 residues long. The CDR3 region is CARGSRDRAYEQYF. The CDR3 bases are TGTGCCAGGGGGAGCCGGGACAGAGCTTACGAGCAGTACTTC.

This chain links TRBV4-3 with TRBJ2-2; D is perhaps TRBD2 (5 bases). The CDR3 has 15 amino acids. Germline CDR1 and CDR2: LGHNA and YSLEER. Trimming removed 3 bases at V and 8 bases at J, with 16 bases between. For the CDR3, the DNA is TGCGCCAGCAGCCACAAAGCGGCCGTCACGGGGGAGCTGTTTTTT. The encoded protein is CASSHKAAVTGELFF.

The gene calls are TRBV20-1 and TRBJ1-1; a weak D match, TRBD1 (6 bases). The CDR3 is made up of 18 amino acids. V dropped 3 bases and J dropped 0 bases, with 23 bases sitting between them. Germline values: CDR1 DFQATT, CDR2 SNEGSKA (reference sequence). The CDR3 region is CSASLTNRELLMNTEAFF. CDR3 nucleotides: TGCAGTGCTAGCCTAACCAACAGGGAGCTATTAATGAACACTGAAGCTTTCTTT.

A single count supports this clonotype. V usage is TRBV27 and J usage is TRBJ1-1; perhaps TRBD1 as D (6 bases). Germline values: CDR1 MNHEY, CDR2 SMNVEV (reference sequence). The CDR3 has 13 amino acids. With 10 bases removed from V and 0 bases from J, the gap between germline ends came to 12 bases. CDR3 loop: CATRTAMNTEAFF. As DNA, the CDR3 is TGTGCCACCCGGACAGCCATGAACACTGAAGCTTTCTTT.

The chain couples TRBV20-1 to TRBJ1-2; the match to TRBD1 covers 8 bases. There are 12 residues in the CDR3. Unmatched junction bases numbered 8, after V lost 5 bases and J lost 9 bases. The germline CDR1 and CDR2 sequences are DFQATT and SNEGSKA (reference sequence). The chain's CDR3 is CSAYGQGVSYTF. CDR3 DNA: TGCAGTGCTTATGGACAGGGAGTTAGCTACACCTTC.

The chain recombines TRBV6-5 with TRBJ2-6; 7 nucleotides agree with TRBD1. The CDR3 length is 15 residues. Germline CDR1 and CDR2: MNHEY and SVGAGI. The V segment lost 8 bases and the J segment 0 bases; nucleotides outside the gene matches: 4. As DNA, the CDR3 is TGTGCCAGCGGGACAGCTATCTCTGGGGCCAACGTCCTGACTTTC. Residues: CASGTAISGANVLTF.

V usage is TRBV20-1 and J usage is TRBJ2-7; TRBD2 aligns across 9 bases. This CDR3 region has 13 residues. The V and J ends lost 7 bases and 4 bases, in that order; junction bases with no gene match: 8. Germline-derived CDR1 and CDR2 are DFQATT and SNEGSKA (reference sequence). In DNA, the CDR3 is TGCAGTGTCGTAGCGGGAGTCGATTACGAGCAGTACTTC. Residues: CSVVAGVDYEQYF.

This clonotype has only one observation. The chain has TRBV9 and TRBJ1-1, with 7 nucleotides matching TRBD1. The CDR3 has 16 amino acids. The J segment lost 1 base and the V segment lost 2 bases, leaving 8 bases of the junction unmatched. Germline CDR1 SGDLS, CDR2 YYNGEE. The CDR3 spells CASSVSDSGGNTEAFF. DNA for the CDR3: TGTGCCAGCAGCGTTTCGGATTCAGGGGGGAACACTGAAGCTTTCTTT.

This clonotype was recorded at least ten times. The chain carries TRBV12-3 or TRBV12-4 and TRBJ2-7; no reliable D call. Trimming took off 6 bases at V and 4 bases at J, with 7 bases between the two ends. The CDR3 runs 11 residues. The CDR3 DNA follows: TGTGCCAGCAGCACAGCGTACGAGCAGTACTTC. It translates to CASSTAYEQYF.

The chain joins TRBV20-1 to TRBJ2-1; TRBD2 agrees at 11 bases. CDR1 is DFQATT, CDR2 SNEGSKA, per germline (reference sequence). The V gene end was trimmed by 0 bases and the J gene end by 6 bases; junction bases not matched to a gene: 4. This CDR3 spans 15 amino acids. As DNA, the CDR3 is TGCAGTGCTAGAGATGGGACTAGCGGATTCAATGAGCAGTTCTTC. Translation: CSARDGTSGFNEQFF.

This clonotype was counted a few times. The CDR3 here is CASSDRDRDEQYF. For the CDR3, the DNA is TGCGCCAGCAGTGACAGGGACAGGGACGAGCAGTACTTC. The V call is TRBV10-2, the J call TRBJ2-7, with TRBD1 matching 9 bases. The CDR3 has 13 residues. The germline gives CDR1 WSHSY, CDR2 SAAADI. The trim removed 3 bases at V and 5 bases at J, leaving 2 bases unmatched.

The chain has TRBV24-1 and TRBJ2-1, with D hard to call. CDR1 and CDR2 (germline): KGHDR, SFDVKD. This CDR3 region has 12 residues. V lost 1 base and J 5 bases, leaving 2 bases between the germline ends. CDR3 region: CATSDFDNEQFF. The CDR3 DNA follows: TGTGCCACCAGTGATTTCGACAATGAGCAGTTCTTC.

The V call is TRBV5-5, the J call TRBJ2-7, with TRBD1 matching over 9 bases. Germline V gene lookup returns CDR1 SGHKS and CDR2 YYEKEE (reference sequence). V was clipped by 4 bases and J by 4 bases; unmatched bases: 6. This CDR3 contains 14 residues. CDR3 coding DNA: TGTGCCAGCAGCGCGGGGACAGGGCAATACGAGCAGTACTTC. It translates to CASSAGTGQYEQYF. Complete variable domain (other parts from reference TRBV5-5 and TRBJ2-7): DAGVTQSPTHLIKTRGQQVTLRCSPISGHKSVSWYQQVLGQGPQFIFQYYEKEERGRGNFPDRFSARQFPNYSSELNVNALLLGDSALYLCASSAGTGQYEQYFGPGTRLTVT.

This clonotype was picked up a small number of times. This chain connects TRBV7-2 to TRBJ2-1, with 11 bases lining up with TRBD2. J gave up 8 bases and V 10 bases, and 22 bases lay outside the gene matches. Germline assignment: CDR1 SGHTA and CDR2 FQGNSA. This CDR3 is 18 amino acids long. CDR3 DNA: TGTGCCATTAACCTCCGCCCGCGAACTAGCGGGAGAAGGGATGAGCAGTTCTTC. This codes for CAINLRPRTSGRRDEQFF.

The chain carries TRBV20-1 and TRBJ2-1, with D unclear. The CDR3 contains 12 residues. In germline, CDR1 is DFQATT, CDR2 SNEGSKA (reference sequence). The V end lost 3 bases, the J end lost 6 bases, and 9 bases lay between the germline ends. The CDR3 bases are TGCAGTGCTAGGACCGCGGCCAATGAGCAGTTCTTC. This encodes CSARTAANEQFF.

The chain uses TRBV4-1 and TRBJ2-7; the match to TRBD2 covers 11 bases. The length of the CDR3 is 14 residues. Per the germline V gene, CDR1 is MGHRA and CDR2 is YSYEKL. The V segment lost 8 bases and the J segment 2 bases; nucleotides outside the gene matches: 5. CDR3 region: CASGLTSGAYEQYF. As DNA, the CDR3 is TGCGCCAGCGGACTGACTAGCGGGGCCTACGAGCAGTACTTC.

This chain joins TRBV6-5 and TRBJ1-1; 7 bases fit TRBD1. The junction had 6 bases not matched to a gene; V was cut back by 5 bases and J by 0 bases. Germline CDR1 MNHEY, CDR2 SVGAGI. The CDR3 length is 15 residues. CDR3 amino acids: CASSIQGGLNTEAFF. In DNA, the CDR3 is TGTGCCAGCAGTATCCAAGGGGGCCTGAACACTGAAGCTTTCTTT.